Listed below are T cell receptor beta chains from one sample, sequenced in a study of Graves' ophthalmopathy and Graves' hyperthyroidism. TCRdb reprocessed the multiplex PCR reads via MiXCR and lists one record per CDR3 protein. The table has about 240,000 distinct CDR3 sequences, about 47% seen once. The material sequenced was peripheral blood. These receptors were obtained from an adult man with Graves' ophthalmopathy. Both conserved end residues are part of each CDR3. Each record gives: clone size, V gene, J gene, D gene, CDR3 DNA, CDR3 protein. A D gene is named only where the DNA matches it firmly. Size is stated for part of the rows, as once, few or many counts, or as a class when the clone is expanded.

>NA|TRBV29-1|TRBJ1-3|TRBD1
TGCAGCGTTGAAGATTTGGGACAGGAGGGAAACACCATATATTTT
CSVEDLGQEGNTIYF
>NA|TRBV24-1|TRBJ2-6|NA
TGTGCCGTCAGTGGTCGGACACTGGGGAACGTCCTGACTTTC
CAVSGRTLGNVLTF
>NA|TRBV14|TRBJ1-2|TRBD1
TGTGCCAGCAGCCTACAGGGGGGAGTCTATGGCTACACCTTC
CASSLQGGVYGYTF
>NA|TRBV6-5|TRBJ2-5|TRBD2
TGTGCCAGCAGTTACGGCGGGGGAGGAGAGACCCAGTACTTC
CASSYGGGGETQYF
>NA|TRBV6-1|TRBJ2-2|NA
TGTGCCAGCAGTGAACGTCATGGACTAACCGGGGAGCTGTTTTTT
CASSERHGLTGELFF
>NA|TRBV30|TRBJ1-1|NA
TGTGCCTGGAGTGTAGGTTTCCCTGAAGCTTTCTTT
CAWSVGFPEAFF
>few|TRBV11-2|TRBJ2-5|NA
TGTGCCAGCAGCTGGACGGGGGAGGTAGAGACCCAGTACTTC
CASSWTGEVETQYF
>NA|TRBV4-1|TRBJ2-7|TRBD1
TGCGCCAGCAGCCAATCAACAGGGGGCGGTACCTTCTACGAGCAGTACTTC
CASSQSTGGGTFYEQYF
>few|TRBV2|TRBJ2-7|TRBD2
TGTGCCAGCAGTTACCAGGGACTAGCGGGCGACGAGCAGTACTTC
CASSYQGLAGDEQYF
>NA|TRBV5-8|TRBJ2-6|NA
TGTGCCAGCAGCTTAACGGGGGTCTCTGGGGCCAACGTCCTGACTTTC
CASSLTGVSGANVLTF
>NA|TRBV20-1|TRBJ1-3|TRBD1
TGCAGTGCTAGCAGGGGGAATGGAAACACCATATATTTT
CSASRGNGNTIYF
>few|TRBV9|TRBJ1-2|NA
TGTGCCAGCAGCCAAGATGTTAGGGGTAACTATGGCTACACCTTC
CASSQDVRGNYGYTF
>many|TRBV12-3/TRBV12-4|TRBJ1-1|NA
TGTGCCAGCACGGGAAGTACTGAAGCTTTCTTT
CASTGSTEAFF
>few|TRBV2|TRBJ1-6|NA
TGTGCCAGCAGTGAACGGGACCTCCGTAATTCACCCCTCCACTTT
CASSERDLRNSPLHF
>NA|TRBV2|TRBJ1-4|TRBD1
TGTGCCAGCAACGAAAGGACAGGGGAGAATGAAAAACTGTTTTTT
CASNERTGENEKLFF
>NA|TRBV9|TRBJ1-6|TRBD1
TGTGCCAGCAGCCCCGTCCCGGGACAGTGGTGGAATTCACCCCTCCACTTT
CASSPVPGQWWNSPLHF
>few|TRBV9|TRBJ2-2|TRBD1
TGTGCCAGCAGCCAACAGGGGGCCGACACCGGGGAGCTGTTTTTT
CASSQQGADTGELFF
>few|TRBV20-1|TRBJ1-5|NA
TGCAGTGCCGCGGAGGGTTACAATCAGCCCCAGCATTTT
CSAAEGYNQPQHF
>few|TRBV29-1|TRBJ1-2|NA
TGCAGCGTGGACGGGGCAGGCGAGAGCTACACCTTC
CSVDGAGESYTF
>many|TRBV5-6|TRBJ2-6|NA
TGTGCCAGCAGCTTGGTTGGCTCGGGAAGCTCTGGGGCCAACGTCCTGACTTTC
CASSLVGSGSSGANVLTF
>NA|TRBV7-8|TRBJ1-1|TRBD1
TGTGCCAGCAGGACCCCTCCCGGACAGGGAGAAACTGAAGCTTTCTTT
CASRTPPGQGETEAFF
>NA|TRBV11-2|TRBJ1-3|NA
TGTGCCAGCAGACCAGTGGGGGGGCCTGGAAACACCATATATTTT
CASRPVGGPGNTIYF
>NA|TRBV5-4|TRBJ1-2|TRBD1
TGTGCCAGCAGCGCAACCATCGGACAGGGGGACTATGGCTACACCTTC
CASSATIGQGDYGYTF
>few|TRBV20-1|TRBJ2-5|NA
TGCAGTGCTAGAGATGGAAGGGACACCGGGGAGACCCAGTACTTC
CSARDGRDTGETQYF
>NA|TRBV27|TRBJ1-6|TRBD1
TGTGCCAGCAGGACAGGGCTTCAATCACCCCTCCACTTT
CASRTGLQSPLHF
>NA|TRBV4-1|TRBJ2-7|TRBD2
TGCGCCAGCAGCCAAAATAGCGGGGGGGCCTACGAGCAGTACTTC
CASSQNSGGAYEQYF
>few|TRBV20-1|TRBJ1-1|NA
TGCAGTGCTAGTCTGGTAGACACTGAAGCTTTCTTT
CSASLVDTEAFF
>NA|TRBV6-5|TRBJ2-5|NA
TGTGCCAGCAGTTACCCCCGGGACTTTCAAGAGACCCAGTACTTC
CASSYPRDFQETQYF
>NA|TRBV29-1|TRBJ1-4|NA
TGCAGTGCCCGGACCCCCACGAGGGAAAAACTGTTTTTT
CSARTPTREKLFF
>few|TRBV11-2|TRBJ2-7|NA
TGTGCCAGCAGCTCGACAGCCTACGAGCAGTACTTC
CASSSTAYEQYF
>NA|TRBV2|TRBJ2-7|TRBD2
TGTGCCAGCAGTATTCCCCTAGCGGGAGGGCAGTACGAGCAGTACTTC
CASSIPLAGGQYEQYF
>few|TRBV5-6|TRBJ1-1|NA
TGTGCCAGCAGCTTGGTCACAGCCTCATCTGAAGCTTTCTTT
CASSLVTASSEAFF
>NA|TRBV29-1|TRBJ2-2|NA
TGCAGCGTTGACAGGGGAAACACCGGGGAGCTGTTTTTT
CSVDRGNTGELFF
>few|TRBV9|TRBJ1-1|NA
TGTGCCAGCAGCGTAGACAGGCGGTCCACTGAAGCTTTCTTT
CASSVDRRSTEAFF
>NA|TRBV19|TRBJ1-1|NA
TGTGCCAGTAGTATGGGTATCACTGAAGCTTTCTTT
CASSMGITEAFF
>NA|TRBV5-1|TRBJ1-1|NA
TGCGCCAGCAGCCCCGGGACACCTAACACTGAAGCTTTCTTT
CASSPGTPNTEAFF
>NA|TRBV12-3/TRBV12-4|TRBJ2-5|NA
TGTGCCAGCAGCCCCGCTAGCTGGGAGACCCAGTACTTC
CASSPASWETQYF
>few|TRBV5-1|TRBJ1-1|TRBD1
TGCGCCAGCAGCTTGGGCCAGGGGGCGGATGAAGCTTTCTTT
CASSLGQGADEAFF
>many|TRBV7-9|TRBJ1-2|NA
TGTGCCAGCAGTTCAACAGGGAGTAACTATGGCTACACCTTC
CASSSTGSNYGYTF
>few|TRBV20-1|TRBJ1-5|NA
TGCAGTGCTAGAATAGGACCAAATCAGCCCCAGCATTTT
CSARIGPNQPQHF
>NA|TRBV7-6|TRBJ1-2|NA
TGTGCCAGCAGCCCTACTTCGACGGGGGGACTGGGCTACACCTTC
CASSPTSTGGLGYTF
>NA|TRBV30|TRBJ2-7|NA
TGTGCCTGGAACGACCCCGGGAGCTCCTACGAGCAGTACTTC
CAWNDPGSSYEQYF
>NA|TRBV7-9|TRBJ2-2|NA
TGTGCCAGCAGCTTTCCCCGGACGGGGAACACCGGGGAGCTGTTTTTT
CASSFPRTGNTGELFF
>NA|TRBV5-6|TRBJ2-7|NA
TGTGCCAGCAGCCCTGTGGGGCAATCCTACGAGCAGTACTTC
CASSPVGQSYEQYF
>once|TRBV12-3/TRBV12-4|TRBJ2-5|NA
TGTGCCAGCAGTTCCCCTCCTGGACAGACCCAGTACTTC
CASSSPPGQTQYF
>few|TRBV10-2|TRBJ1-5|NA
TGCGCCAGCAGTGGGGACGGAAATCAGCCCCAGCATTTT
CASSGDGNQPQHF
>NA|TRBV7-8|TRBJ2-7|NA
TGTGCCAGCAGTTCGCGGACTGGGGGGCAGTACTTC
CASSSRTGGQYF
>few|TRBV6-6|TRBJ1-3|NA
TGTGCCAGCACCGCTCAAAGAAACACCATATATTTT
CASTAQRNTIYF